A single sample gave rise to the 27 T cell receptor beta chains below, sequenced in a study of human T cells and chemical hapten exposure. Time point here: patch test 1, 2 weeks after DPC sensitization. Sample treatment: therapeutic diphenylcyclopropenone sensitization with weekly scalp DPC. TCRdb reprocessed the RACE reads with MiXCR, giving one entry per CDR3 protein. The data show 300,000 to 350,000 distinct CDR3 sequences, with around 7% seen just once and about 8% held by the top ten. Sequenced material: whole blood, taken in connection with sensitization to the hapten diphenylcyclopropenone (DPC). The receptors were gathered from a woman younger than 30 with alopecia areata. Some clones in this sample may be carry-over from other donors' samples.

The J gene is TRBJ2-7, the V gene TRBV29-1, with D tentatively TRBD1 or TRBD2 (6 bases each). V was pared by 7 bases and J by 3 bases, with 13 bases between. The CDR3 consists of 12 residues. Per germline, CDR1 SQVTM and CDR2 ANQGSEA. The CDR3 bases are TGCAGCGCGTCCGGGGGCCTCTACGAGCAGTACTTC. It yields the protein CSASGGLYEQYF.

The rearrangement joins TRBV5-5 to TRBJ1-2, with D possibly TRBD1 on 6 matching bases. Germline CDR1 and CDR2: SGHKS and YYEKEE (reference sequence). This CDR3 is 18 amino acids long. Trimming cost V 0 bases and J 3 bases, with 21 bases left between them. The CDR3 loop is CASSLAPSSAGADYGYTF. In nucleotides, the CDR3 is TGTGCCAGCAGCTTGGCCCCAAGTAGCGCAGGGGCAGACTATGGCTACACCTTC.

The V call is TRBV3-1, the J call TRBJ1-1, with D possibly matching TRBD1 (6 bases). Germline V lookup: CDR1 LGHDT, CDR2 YNNKEL (reference sequence). The V gene lost 6 bases and the J gene lost 1 base, with 15 bases spanning the gap. CDR3 length: 15 amino acids. For the CDR3, the DNA is TGTGCCAGCAGACCACAGGGATTTAGGAACACTGAAGCTTTCTTT. It translates to CASRPQGFRNTEAFF. The complete variable domain, with remaining parts taken from reference TRBV3-1 and TRBJ1-1, reads DTAVSQTPKYLVTQMGNDKSIKCEQNLGHDTMYWYKQDSKKFLKIMFSYNNKELIINETVPNRFSPKSPDKAHLNLHINSLELGDSAVYFCASRPQGFRNTEAFFGQGTRLTVV.

This clonotype was seen only a few times. The chain has TRBV6-6 and TRBJ1-3; D not certain. This CDR3 comprises 17 residues. Deletions cut 5 bases from V and 0 bases from J, with 17 bases between. Germline V gene sequence: CDR1 MNHNY, CDR2 SVGAGI (reference sequence). CDR3 DNA: TGTGCCAGCAGTGCCCAACTTTTATCTTTCTCTGGAAACACCATATATTTT. This encodes CASSAQLLSFSGNTIYF.

The table lists this clonotype with many counts. V and J are TRBV10-3 and TRBJ1-5, with TRBD1 matching 8 bases. The CDR3 runs to 16 residues. In germline, CDR1 is ENHRY, CDR2 SYGVKD. The junction had 10 bases not matched to a gene; V was cut back by 2 bases and J by 7 bases. The CDR3 spells CAISEEMDRVKQPQHF. CDR3 sequence (DNA): TGTGCCATCAGTGAGGAAATGGACAGGGTCAAGCAGCCCCAGCATTTT.

This clonotype was recorded at least ten times. The chain combines TRBV20-1 with TRBJ1-5; 8 bases align to TRBD1. Per germline, CDR1 DFQATT and CDR2 SNEGSKA (reference sequence). After removal of 0 bases from V and 1 base from J, the junction contained 8 bases not matched to a gene. The CDR3 consists of 17 residues. CDR3 nucleotides: TGCAGTGCTAGAGAGGGATTTACAGGGGGGAGCAATCAGCCCCAGCATTTT. It specifies CSAREGFTGGSNQPQHF.

This clonotype was seen only a few times. The chain employs TRBV7-2 and TRBJ2-7, with 15 bases lining up with TRBD2. After removal of 3 bases from V and 11 bases from J, the junction contained 8 bases not matched to a gene. Germline V gene sequence: CDR1 SGHTA, CDR2 FQGNSA. The CDR3 totals 15 residues. CDR3 bases: TGTGCCAGCAGCTTTCGGACTAGCGGGGGGGCCGGGAAGTACTTC. Residues: CASSFRTSGGAGKYF.

This clonotype was picked up a small number of times. This chain uses TRBV7-2 with TRBJ1-4; D perhaps matches TRBD1 (5 bases). Trimming pared 4 bases from V and 0 bases from J, leaving 15 bases between. Looked up from germline, CDR1 is SGHTA and CDR2 is FQGNSA. This CDR3 region has 17 residues. The DNA for the CDR3 is TGTGCCAGCAGCTCCCCAAACCAAGGGGCAACTAATGAAAAACTGTTTTTT. It translates to CASSSPNQGATNEKLFF.

The V gene is TRBV10-3, the J gene TRBJ1-5; no definite D call. The CDR3 is 14 amino acids. Trimming shortened V by 0 bases and J by 14 bases, and 17 bases separated the two germline ends. Germline V CDR1 and CDR2: ENHRY, SYGVKD. CDR3 DNA: TGTGCCATCAGTGAGTCGAAGGGCGCTAGGGCGGAGCATTTT. It translates to CAISESKGARAEHF.

DNA for the CDR3: TGTGCCAGCAGTGAAGCGATGGGGGGCACTGAAGCTTTCTTT. It is translated as CASSEAMGGTEAFF. The rearrangement links TRBV2 to TRBJ1-1; weak D call: TRBD1 (5 bases). The CDR3 extends over 14 amino acids. V was trimmed by 0 bases and J by 4 bases, leaving 9 bases between them. Germline CDR1 and CDR2: SNHLY and FYNNEI.

The chain's CDR3 is CASSQEQGGGPTDTQYF. The CDR3 DNA sequence: TGTGCCAGCAGCCAGGAGCAGGGGGGGGGCCCAACAGATACGCAGTATTTT. The chain links TRBV4-2 to TRBJ2-3; D could derive from TRBD1 or TRBD2 (7 bases each). From germline, CDR1 is LGHNA and CDR2 YNFKEQ. The CDR3 sequence is 17 residues long. Trimming pared 3 bases from V and 3 bases from J, leaving 19 bases between.

The J gene is TRBJ2-7, the V gene TRBV6-1; D is perhaps TRBD2 (7 bases). This CDR3 region has 17 residues. V was pared by 8 bases and J by 2 bases, with 25 bases between. CDR1 is MNHNS and CDR2 is SASEGT in the germline V gene. CDR3: CASGRGATGGETYEQYF. The CDR3, as DNA: TGTGCCAGCGGACGGGGGGCGACAGGAGGAGAAACCTACGAGCAGTACTTC.

There are many counts of this clonotype. The V gene is TRBV6-6, the J gene TRBJ2-3; TRBD2 might be the D (5 bases). Germline CDR1 reads MNHNY; CDR2 reads SVGAGI (reference sequence). Trimming left V 6 bases short and J 8 bases short, with 6 bases between. The CDR3 consists of 10 residues. CDR3 region: CASSSGTQYF. CDR3 nucleotides: TGTGCCAGCAGCAGCGGTACGCAGTATTTT.

This chain joins TRBV12-3 or TRBV12-4 and TRBJ2-5, with 7 bases that match TRBD1. The CDR3 runs to 15 residues. J was trimmed by 2 bases and V by 6 bases; bases with no gene match: 9. CDR3 loop: CASSDNKGQQETQYF. CDR3 bases: TGTGCCAGCAGCGATAATAAGGGACAGCAAGAGACCCAGTACTTC.

The genes are TRBV20-1 and TRBJ2-3; D is unresolved. The CDR3 runs 13 residues. Per germline, CDR1 DFQATT and CDR2 SNEGSKA (reference sequence). Trimming took 5 bases from V and 2 from J, leaving 11 bases between them. CDR3 in DNA: TGCAGTGCTGCGAAGGACCACACAGATACGCAGTATTTT. It encodes CSAAKDHTDTQYF.

The chain recombines TRBV4-3 with TRBJ2-7; D gene ambiguous. Trimming removed 1 base from V and 2 bases from J, with 9 bases in between. The CDR3 has 14 amino acids. Germline lookup yields CDR1 LGHNA and CDR2 YSLEER. The CDR3 DNA reads TGCGCCAGCAGCCAAGTACATGCCGCCTACGAGCAGTACTTC. Translating gives CASSQVHAAYEQYF.

This clonotype has a count of ten or more. In DNA form, the CDR3 reads TGCGCCAGCAAAACGTGGGACACTAGCTCCTACGAGCAGTACTTC. This codes for CASKTWDTSSYEQYF. The V gene is TRBV5-1, the J gene TRBJ2-7; perhaps TRBD1 as D (6 bases). CDR3 length equals 15 residues. Deletions cut 6 bases from V and 0 bases from J, with 16 bases between. Germline V lookup: CDR1 SGHRS, CDR2 YFSETQ.

This clonotype was recorded many times. J is TRBJ2-2 and V is TRBV29-1; 8 nucleotides agree with TRBD2. Germline V gene data show CDR1 as SQVTM and CDR2 as ANQGSEA. This CDR3 comprises 16 residues. V lost 3 bases to trimming and J lost 4 bases; unmatched junction nucleotides: 10. CDR3 protein: CSVEAYSGTSTGELFF. In DNA, the CDR3 is TGCAGCGTTGAGGCGTACTCCGGGACTAGCACCGGGGAGCTGTTTTTT.

There are many counts of this clonotype. The chain employs TRBV4-2 and TRBJ2-3, with TRBD2 matching 7 bases. The CDR3 sequence is 11 residues long. In germline, CDR1 is LGHNA, CDR2 YNFKEQ. Germline trimming cut 4 bases from V and 10 bases from J; bases unmatched to any gene: 2. CDR3: CASSRGGSQYF. The CDR3 DNA follows: TGTGCCAGCAGCCGCGGGGGATCGCAGTATTTT.

The chain joins TRBV6-6 to TRBJ2-7; 8 nucleotides match TRBD1. Germline V gene lookup returns CDR1 MNHNY and CDR2 SVGAGI (reference sequence). V trimming: 9 bases; J trimming: 1 base; junction bases outside the gene matches: 11. This CDR3 region has 15 residues. DNA of the CDR3: TGTGCCAGTAGAGCCGGACAGGGAGTTTCCTACGAGCAGTACTTC. This codes for CASRAGQGVSYEQYF.

V is TRBV3-1 and J is TRBJ2-3; 7 bases match TRBD2. Germline V gene lookup returns CDR1 LGHDT and CDR2 YNNKEL (reference sequence). V was pared by 4 bases and J by 0 bases, with 4 bases of the junction left unmatched. The CDR3 length is 15 residues. The CDR3 is CASSRRGISTDTQYF. CDR3 nucleotide sequence: TGTGCCAGCAGCCGGCGGGGGATAAGCACAGATACGCAGTATTTT.

CDR3 DNA: TGTGCCAGCAGCCCCGTCGGGACAGGGATAGGGGAGCAGTACTTC. It is translated as CASSPVGTGIGEQYF. The V gene is TRBV5-6, the J gene TRBJ2-7, with TRBD1 matching 9 bases. The germline CDR1 and CDR2 sequences are SGHDT and YYEEEE. The CDR3 consists of 15 residues. V lost 4 bases and J lost 7; bases outside the gene matches: 12.

This clonotype appeared a few times. This chain joins TRBV7-9 and TRBJ1-5; the match to TRBD1 covers 8 bases. The CDR3 is 16 residues long. The J segment lost 6 bases and the V segment lost 0 bases, leaving 7 bases of the junction unmatched. Germline lookup yields CDR1 SEHNR and CDR2 FQNEAQ (reference sequence). CDR3 coding DNA: TGTGCCAGCAGCTTAGCATGGACAGGGAGAAGTCAGCCCCAGCATTTT. Encoded protein: CASSLAWTGRSQPQHF.

The sample holds many counts of this clonotype. The chain combines TRBV5-1 with TRBJ2-1; possibly TRBD1 for D (5 bases). V shed 6 bases and J shed 6 bases, with 10 bases lying between them. The germline CDR1 and CDR2 sequences are SGHRS and YFSETQ. The CDR3 covers 12 residues. CDR3 amino acids: CASKDRGNEQFF. The DNA of the CDR3 is TGCGCCAGCAAAGATAGGGGCAATGAGCAGTTCTTC.

This clonotype was counted ten times or more. This sequence joins TRBV15 and TRBJ2-1; 7 positions match TRBD2. Germline V gives CDR1 LNHNV, CDR2 YYDKDF (reference sequence). V shed 1 base and J 10 bases; nucleotides not matched to a gene: 7. This CDR3 contains 14 residues. This chain's CDR3 is CATSRAVEGGEQFF. The CDR3 DNA is TGTGCCACCAGCAGAGCAGTGGAGGGAGGGGAGCAGTTCTTC.

The rearrangement links TRBV6-2 or TRBV6-3 to TRBJ2-7; D ambiguous. The CDR3 contains 12 residues. Germline V gene data show CDR1 as MNHEY and CDR2 as SVGEGT. Between the trimmed V and J ends, which lost 10 bases and 6 bases, there was a span of 16 bases. CDR3 coding DNA: TGTGCCATCAGCCCCGCGGCGCTCGAGCAGTACTTC. Translating gives CAISPAALEQYF.

The chain employs TRBV18 and TRBJ1-5; perhaps TRBD1 as D (6 bases). CDR1 and CDR2 from the germline V gene are KGHSH and LQKENI. This CDR3 spans 14 amino acids. V was shortened by 6 bases and J by 6 bases, with 15 bases between the two germline ends. This CDR3 reads CASSTWGAGQPQHF. For the CDR3, the DNA is TGTGCCAGCTCCACGTGGGGGGCTGGTCAGCCCCAGCATTTT.